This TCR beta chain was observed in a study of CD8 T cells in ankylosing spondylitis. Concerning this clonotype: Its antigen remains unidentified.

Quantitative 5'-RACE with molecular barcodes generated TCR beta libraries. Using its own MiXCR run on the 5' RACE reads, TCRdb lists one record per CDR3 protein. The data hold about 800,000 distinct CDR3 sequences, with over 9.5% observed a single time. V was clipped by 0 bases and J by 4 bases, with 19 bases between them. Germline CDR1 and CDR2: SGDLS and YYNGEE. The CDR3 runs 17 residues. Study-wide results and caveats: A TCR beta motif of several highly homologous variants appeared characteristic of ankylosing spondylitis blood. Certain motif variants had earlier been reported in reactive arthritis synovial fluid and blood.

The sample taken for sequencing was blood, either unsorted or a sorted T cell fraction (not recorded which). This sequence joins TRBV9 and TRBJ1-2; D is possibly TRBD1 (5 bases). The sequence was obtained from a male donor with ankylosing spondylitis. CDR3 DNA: TGTGCCAGCAGCGTAGGGGACTCCCGATTAAGGGGCTATGGCTACACCTTC. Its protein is CASSVGDSRLRGYGYTF.